This record covers a single T cell receptor beta chain. Its antigen is as yet unknown. The sample is drawn from a study of cytomegalovirus exposure and HLA in healthy donors. For the study at large: Earlier findings included about 120 million unique TCR beta sequences obtained from about 179 million T cells. Regarding the study as a whole: In a later analysis, most CMV-associated TCR beta chains appeared HLA-restricted. For presence/absence analyses, sequencing depth was assumed to be roughly uniform across donors.

The CDR3 length is 17 residues. PCR used 60 Vbeta primers and 13 Jbeta primers. In the source study's methods: Some 11 million of the 60 million to 90 million unique TCR beta chains counted in a later analysis were shared. Clones were sequenced by immunoSEQ multiplex PCR, and TCRdb holds only the in-frame ones, with some missing. That table gives V, J and clone size, and the DNA gave D and trimming. Seen here are 100,000 or so clones, approximately 80% observed once, and the top ten hold 3% to 3.5%. The rearrangement joins TRBV7-5 to TRBJ2-3; the table calls TRBD2, which could not be checked here. TRBV7-5 corresponds to a pseudogene. Sequencing used PBMCs. This sequence originates from a young man in good health and CMV-seropositive. For the CDR3, the DNA is TGTGCCAGAAGCGAAGGACTAGCGGGACACCTCACAGATACGCAGTATTTT. Translation gives CARSEGLAGHLTDTQYF.